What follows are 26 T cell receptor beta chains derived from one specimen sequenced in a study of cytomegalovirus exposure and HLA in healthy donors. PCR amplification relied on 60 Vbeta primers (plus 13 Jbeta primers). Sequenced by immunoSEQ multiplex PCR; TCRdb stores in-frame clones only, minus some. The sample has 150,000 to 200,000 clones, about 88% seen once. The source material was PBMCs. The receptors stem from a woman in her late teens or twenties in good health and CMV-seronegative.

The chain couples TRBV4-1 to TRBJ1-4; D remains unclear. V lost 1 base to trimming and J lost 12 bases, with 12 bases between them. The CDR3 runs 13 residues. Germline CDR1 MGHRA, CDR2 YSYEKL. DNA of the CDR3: TGCGCCAGCAGCCAAGGTTTGGTGGCGGAACTGTTTTTT. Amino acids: CASSQGLVAELFF.

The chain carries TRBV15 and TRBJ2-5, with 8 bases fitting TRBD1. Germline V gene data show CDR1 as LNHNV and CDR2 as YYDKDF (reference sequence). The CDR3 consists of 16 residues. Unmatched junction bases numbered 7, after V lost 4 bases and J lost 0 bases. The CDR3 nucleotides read TGTGCCACCAGCACGCGGACAGGGACTTACCAAGAGACCCAGTACTTC. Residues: CATSTRTGTYQETQYF.

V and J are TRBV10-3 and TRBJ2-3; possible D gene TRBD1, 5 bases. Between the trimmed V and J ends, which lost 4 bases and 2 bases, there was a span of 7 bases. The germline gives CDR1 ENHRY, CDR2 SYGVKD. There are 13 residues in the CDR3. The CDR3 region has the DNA TGTGCCATCAGTGGCAGGGACACAGATACGCAGTATTTT. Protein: CAISGRDTDTQYF.

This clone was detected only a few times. Here the CDR3 reads CASSPWADTQYF. The CDR3 DNA reads as TGTGCCAGCAGCCCCTGGGCGGATACGCAGTATTTT. The J gene is TRBJ2-3, the V gene TRBV7-2; D remains ambiguous. The CDR3 runs to 12 residues. CDR1 and CDR2 (germline): SGHTA, FQGNSA. Deletions cut 5 bases from V and 6 bases from J, with 9 bases between.

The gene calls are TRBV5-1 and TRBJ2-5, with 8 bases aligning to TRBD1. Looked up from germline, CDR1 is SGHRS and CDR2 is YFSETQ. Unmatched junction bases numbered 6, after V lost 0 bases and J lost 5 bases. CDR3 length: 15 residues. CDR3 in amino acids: CASSLVQGAAETQYF. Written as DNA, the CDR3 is TGCGCCAGCAGCTTGGTCCAGGGGGCGGCGGAGACCCAGTACTTC. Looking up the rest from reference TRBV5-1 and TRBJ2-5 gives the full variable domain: KAGVTQTPRYLIKTRGQQVTLSCSPISGHRSVSWYQQTPGQGLQFLFEYFSETQRNKGNFPGRFSGRQFSNSRSEMNVSTLELGDSALYLCASSLVQGAAETQYFGPGTRLLVL.

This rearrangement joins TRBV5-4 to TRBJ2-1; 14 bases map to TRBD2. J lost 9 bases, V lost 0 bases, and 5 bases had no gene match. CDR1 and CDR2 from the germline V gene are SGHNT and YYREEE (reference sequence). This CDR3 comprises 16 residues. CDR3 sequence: CASSLASGLAGGEQFF. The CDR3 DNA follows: TGTGCCAGCAGCTTGGCCAGCGGACTAGCGGGAGGTGAGCAGTTCTTC.

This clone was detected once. The CDR3 DNA reads TGTGCCAGCAGCGAGACTAGCGGTGGAGAAGAGACCCAGTACTTC. It specifies CASSETSGGEETQYF. The J gene is TRBJ2-5, the V gene TRBV9, with 9 bases aligning to TRBD2. CDR3 length: 15 residues. Germline lookup yields CDR1 SGDLS and CDR2 YYNGEE. V shed 3 bases and J 3 bases; nucleotides not matched to a gene: 6.

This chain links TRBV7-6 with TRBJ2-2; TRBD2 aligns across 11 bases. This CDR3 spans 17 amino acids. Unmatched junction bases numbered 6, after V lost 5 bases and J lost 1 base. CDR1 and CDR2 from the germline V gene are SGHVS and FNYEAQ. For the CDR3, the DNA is TGTGCCAGCAGCCCAGTAGCGGGGGGGCAGAACACCGGGGAGCTGTTTTTT. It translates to CASSPVAGGQNTGELFF.

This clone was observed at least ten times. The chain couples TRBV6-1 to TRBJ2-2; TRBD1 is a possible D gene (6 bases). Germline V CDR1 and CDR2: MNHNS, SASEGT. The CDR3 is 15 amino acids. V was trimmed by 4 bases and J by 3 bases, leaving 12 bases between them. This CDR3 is CASSVSPGDTGELFF. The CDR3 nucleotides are TGTGCCAGCAGTGTAAGCCCAGGGGACACCGGGGAGCTGTTTTTT.

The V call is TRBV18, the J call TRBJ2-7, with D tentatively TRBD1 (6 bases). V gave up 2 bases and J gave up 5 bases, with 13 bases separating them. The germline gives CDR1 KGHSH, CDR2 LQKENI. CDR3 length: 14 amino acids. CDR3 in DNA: TGTGCCAGCTCACCATCGGCAGGGGAGAACGAGCAGTACTTC. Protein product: CASSPSAGENEQYF.

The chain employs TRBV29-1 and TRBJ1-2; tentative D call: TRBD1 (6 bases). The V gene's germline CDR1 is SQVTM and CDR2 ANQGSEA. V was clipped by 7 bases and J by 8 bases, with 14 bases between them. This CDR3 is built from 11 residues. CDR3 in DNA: TGCAGCGCCCGAACAGGGAACGGCTACACCTTC. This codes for CSARTGNGYTF.

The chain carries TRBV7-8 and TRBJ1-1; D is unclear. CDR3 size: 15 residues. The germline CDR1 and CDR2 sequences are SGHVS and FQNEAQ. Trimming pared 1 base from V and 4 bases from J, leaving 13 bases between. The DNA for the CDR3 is TGTGCCAGCAGCTTAGAGAGGGCGGTGGGCACTGAAGCTTTCTTT. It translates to CASSLERAVGTEAFF.

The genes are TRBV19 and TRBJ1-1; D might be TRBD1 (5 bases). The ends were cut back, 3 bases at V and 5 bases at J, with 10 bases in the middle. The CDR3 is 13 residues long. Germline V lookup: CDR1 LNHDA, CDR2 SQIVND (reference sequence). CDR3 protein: CASSISKGTEAFF. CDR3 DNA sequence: TGTGCCAGTAGTATCTCTAAGGGGACTGAAGCTTTCTTT. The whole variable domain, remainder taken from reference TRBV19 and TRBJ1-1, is DGGITQSPKYLFRKEGQNVTLSCEQNLNHDAMYWYRQDPGQGLRLIYYSQIVNDFQKGDIAEGYSVSREKKESFPLTVTSAQKNPTAFYLCASSISKGTEAFFGQGTRLTVV.

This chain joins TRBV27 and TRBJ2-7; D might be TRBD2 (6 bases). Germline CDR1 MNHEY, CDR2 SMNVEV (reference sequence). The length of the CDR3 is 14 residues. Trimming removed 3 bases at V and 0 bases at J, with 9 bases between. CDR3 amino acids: CASSFAGSSYEQYF. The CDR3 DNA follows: TGTGCCAGCAGTTTTGCCGGGAGCTCCTACGAGCAGTACTTC.

CDR3 in amino acids: CASSRTGKMNTEAFF. CDR3 DNA: TGTGCCAGCAGTCGGACAGGCAAAATGAACACTGAAGCTTTCTTT. The chain combines TRBV6-4 with TRBJ1-1, with 7 bases aligning to TRBD1. Trimming removed 5 bases from V and 0 bases from J; junction bases left unmatched: 6. The CDR3 totals 15 residues. Germline values: CDR1 MRHNA, CDR2 SNTAGT.

The CDR3 nucleotides are TGTGCCAGCAGCTTGGGCCGGGGGACAGGGGGCGGACCCCTCAAGCAGTACTTC. Encoded protein: CASSLGRGTGGGPLKQYF. The V gene is TRBV5-6, the J gene TRBJ2-5, with 12 positions matching TRBD1. The length of the CDR3 is 18 residues. Germline CDR1 and CDR2: SGHDT and YYEEEE. With V trimmed by 0 bases and J by 11 bases, 17 bases remained unmatched.

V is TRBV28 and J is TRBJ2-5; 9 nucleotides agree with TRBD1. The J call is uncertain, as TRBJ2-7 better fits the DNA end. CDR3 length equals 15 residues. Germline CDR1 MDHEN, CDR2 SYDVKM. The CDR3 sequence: CASSWGRQGAYEQYF. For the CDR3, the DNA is TGTGCCAGCAGTTGGGGGCGACAGGGGGCCTACGAGCAGTACTTC.

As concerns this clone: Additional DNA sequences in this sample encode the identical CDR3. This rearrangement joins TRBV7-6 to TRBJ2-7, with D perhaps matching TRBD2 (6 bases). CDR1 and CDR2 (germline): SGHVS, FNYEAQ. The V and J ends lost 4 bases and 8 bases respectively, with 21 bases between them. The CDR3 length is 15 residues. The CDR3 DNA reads TGTGCCAGCAGCTCGGAGGCGGGGTCTAGGACGAAGCAGTACTTC. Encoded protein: CASSSEAGSRTKQYF.

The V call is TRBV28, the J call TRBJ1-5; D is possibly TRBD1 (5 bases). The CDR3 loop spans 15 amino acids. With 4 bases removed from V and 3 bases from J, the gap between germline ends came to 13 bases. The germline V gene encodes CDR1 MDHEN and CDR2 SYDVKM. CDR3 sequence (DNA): TGTGCCAGCAGTTCCTCTGGGGGGGACAATCAGCCCCAGCATTTT. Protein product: CASSSSGGDNQPQHF.

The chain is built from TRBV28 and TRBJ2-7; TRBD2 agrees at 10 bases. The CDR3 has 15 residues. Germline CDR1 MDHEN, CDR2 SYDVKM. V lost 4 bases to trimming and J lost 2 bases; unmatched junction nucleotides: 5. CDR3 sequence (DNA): TGTGCCAGCAGTTCAATTAGCGGGAGGCCCTACGAGCAGTACTTC. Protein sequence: CASSSISGRPYEQYF.

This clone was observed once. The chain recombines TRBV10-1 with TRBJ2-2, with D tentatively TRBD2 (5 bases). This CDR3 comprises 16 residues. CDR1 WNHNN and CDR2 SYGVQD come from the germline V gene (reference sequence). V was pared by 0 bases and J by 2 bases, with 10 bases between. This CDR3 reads CASSESPGINTGELFF. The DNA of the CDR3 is TGCGCCAGCAGTGAGTCCCCCGGGATCAACACCGGGGAGCTGTTTTTT.

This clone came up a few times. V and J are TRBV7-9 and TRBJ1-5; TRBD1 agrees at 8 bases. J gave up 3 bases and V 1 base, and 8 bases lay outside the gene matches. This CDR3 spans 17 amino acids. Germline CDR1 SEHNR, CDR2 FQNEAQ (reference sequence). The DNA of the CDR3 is TGTGCCAGCAGCTTAGTTGGACAGGGCTATTCCAATCAGCCCCAGCATTTT. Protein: CASSLVGQGYSNQPQHF.

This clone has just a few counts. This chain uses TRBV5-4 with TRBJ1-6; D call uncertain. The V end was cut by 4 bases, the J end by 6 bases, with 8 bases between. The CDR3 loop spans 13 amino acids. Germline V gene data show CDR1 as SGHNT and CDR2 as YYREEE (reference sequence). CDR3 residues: CASSQEGNSPLHF. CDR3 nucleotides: TGTGCCAGCAGCCAAGAGGGTAATTCACCCCTCCACTTT.

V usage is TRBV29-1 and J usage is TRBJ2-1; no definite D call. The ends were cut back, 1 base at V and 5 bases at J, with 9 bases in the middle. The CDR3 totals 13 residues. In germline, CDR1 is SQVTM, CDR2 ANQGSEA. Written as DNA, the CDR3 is TGCAGCGTTGAAGGGCCCAAAAACAATGAGCAGTTCTTC. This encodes CSVEGPKNNEQFF.

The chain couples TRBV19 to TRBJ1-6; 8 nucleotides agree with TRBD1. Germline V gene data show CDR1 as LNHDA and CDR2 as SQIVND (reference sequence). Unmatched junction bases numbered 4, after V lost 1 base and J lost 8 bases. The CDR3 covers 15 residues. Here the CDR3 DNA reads TGTGCCAGTAGTATAGGGCAGGGGGCGGATTCACCCCTCCACTTT. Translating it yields CASSIGQGADSPLHF.

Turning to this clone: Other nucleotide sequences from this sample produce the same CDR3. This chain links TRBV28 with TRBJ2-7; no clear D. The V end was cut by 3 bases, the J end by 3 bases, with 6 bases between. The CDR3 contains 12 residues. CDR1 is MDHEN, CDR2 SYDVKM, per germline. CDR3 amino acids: CASSFLSYEQYF. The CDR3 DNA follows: TGTGCCAGCAGTTTCCTCAGCTACGAGCAGTACTTC.